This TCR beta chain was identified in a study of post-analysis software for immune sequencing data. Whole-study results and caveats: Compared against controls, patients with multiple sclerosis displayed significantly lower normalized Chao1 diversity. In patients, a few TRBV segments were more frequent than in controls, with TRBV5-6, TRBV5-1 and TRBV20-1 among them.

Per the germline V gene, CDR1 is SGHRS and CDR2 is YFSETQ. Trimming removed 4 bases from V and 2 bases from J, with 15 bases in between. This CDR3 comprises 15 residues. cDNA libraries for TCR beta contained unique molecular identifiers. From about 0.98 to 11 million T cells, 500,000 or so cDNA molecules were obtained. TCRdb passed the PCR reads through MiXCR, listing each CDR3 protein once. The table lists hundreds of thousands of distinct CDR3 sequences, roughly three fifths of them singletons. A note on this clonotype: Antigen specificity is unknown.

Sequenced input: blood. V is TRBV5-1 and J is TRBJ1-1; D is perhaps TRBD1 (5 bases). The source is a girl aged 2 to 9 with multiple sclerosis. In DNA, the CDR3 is TGCGCCAGCAGCCTGACCTCCGGGACCAACACTGAAGCTTTCTTT. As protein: CASSLTSGTNTEAFF.